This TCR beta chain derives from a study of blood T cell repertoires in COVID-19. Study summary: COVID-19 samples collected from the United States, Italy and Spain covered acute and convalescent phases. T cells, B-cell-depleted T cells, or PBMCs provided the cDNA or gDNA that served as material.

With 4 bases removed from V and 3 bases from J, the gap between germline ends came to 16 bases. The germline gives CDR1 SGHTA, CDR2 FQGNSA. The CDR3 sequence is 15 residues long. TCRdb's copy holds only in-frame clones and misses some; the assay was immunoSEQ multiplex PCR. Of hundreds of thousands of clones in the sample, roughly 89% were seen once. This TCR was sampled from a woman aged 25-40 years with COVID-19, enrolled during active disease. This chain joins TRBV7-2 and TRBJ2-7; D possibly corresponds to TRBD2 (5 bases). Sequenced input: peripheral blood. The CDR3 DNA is TGTGCCAGCAGCTCCCCCCCCAGCGGCATCTACGAGCAGTACTTC. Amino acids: CASSSPPSGIYEQYF.